This T cell receptor beta chain was recorded in a study of blood T cell repertoires in COVID-19. In the authors' methods: Quantification of nucleated cells was approximated via reference gene primer amplification. TCRdb's copy holds only in-frame clones and misses some; the assay was immunoSEQ multiplex PCR. Clone size and V and J calls were adopted from that table, with D and trimming inferred from the DNA. This table holds fewer than 350,000 clones, around 90% found once. Sequencing was carried out using peripheral blood. The source of this sequence is a woman aged 30 to 39 with COVID-19, enrolled during active disease.

The CDR3 is CASSLHPGQKYYGYTF. In nucleotides, the CDR3 is TGTGCCAGCAGCCTACACCCGGGACAGAAGTACTATGGCTACACCTTC. The chain employs TRBV3-1 (or the pseudogene TRBV3-2) and TRBJ1-2, with 7 bases that match TRBD1. Germline CDR1 is LGHDT and CDR2 is YNNKEL (reference sequence). The CDR3 has 16 amino acids. V lost 4 bases to trimming and J lost 3 bases; unmatched junction nucleotides: 11.